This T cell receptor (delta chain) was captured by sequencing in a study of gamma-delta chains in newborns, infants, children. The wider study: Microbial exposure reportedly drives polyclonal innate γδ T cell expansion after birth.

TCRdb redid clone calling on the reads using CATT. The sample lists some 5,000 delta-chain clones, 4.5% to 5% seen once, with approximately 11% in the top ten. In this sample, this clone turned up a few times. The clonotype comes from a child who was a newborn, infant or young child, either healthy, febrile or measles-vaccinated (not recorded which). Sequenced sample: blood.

The CDR3 spells CALGEPILHGAYRGYTDKLIF. The CDR3 nucleotides are TGTGCTCTTGGGGAACCCATCCTACACGGGGCCTACAGGGGGTACACCGATAAACTCATCTTT. V usage is TRDV1 and J usage is TRDJ1; D is perhaps TRDD2 (6 bases). Germline CDR1 TSWWSYY, CDR2 QGS. CDR3 length equals 21 residues. Trimming shortened V by 1 base and J by 0 bases, and 27 bases separated the two germline ends.